This is a list of T cell receptor beta chains from one sample in a study of CD8 T cells in Susac syndrome. Via MiXCR, TCRdb re-called the immunoSEQ multiplex PCR reads, giving one row per CDR3 protein. Among 69,000 or so distinct CDR3 sequences listed, around 93% were seen once. The source material was CD8+ T cells from PBMCs. Source of these receptors: a human donor in good health. CDR3s include the opening cysteine and the closing phenylalanine or tryptophan. The D gene is left open where the match is weak. Size is omitted from some rows. Given values are once, few, many or a class for expanded clones.

v_gene: TRBV19; d_gene: TRBD1; j_gene: TRBJ1-5; len: 16; abundance: once; CDR3nt: TGTGCCAGTAGTATGGTAGGACAGGGAGCCAATCAGCCCCAGCATTTT; CDR3aa: CASSMVGQGANQPQHF
v_gene: TRBV7-3; d_gene: NA; j_gene: TRBJ2-3; len: 15; abundance: NA; CDR3nt: TGTGCCAGCAGCTTATTTGCTACTCTCACAGATACGCAGTATTTT; CDR3aa: CASSLFATLTDTQYF
v_gene: TRBV20-1; d_gene: NA; j_gene: TRBJ2-3; len: 15; abundance: once; CDR3nt: TGCAGTGCTAGAGATATCTTGGTAGGCACAGATACGCAGTATTTT; CDR3aa: CSARDILVGTDTQYF
v_gene: TRBV3-1; d_gene: NA; j_gene: TRBJ1-2; len: 14; abundance: NA; CDR3nt: TGTGCCAGCAGCCAAACGTGGGACACAGATGGCTACACCTTC; CDR3aa: CASSQTWDTDGYTF
v_gene: TRBV9; d_gene: TRBD2; j_gene: TRBJ2-5; len: 15; abundance: NA; CDR3nt: TGTGCCATCAGGTCGGGCGGGGGGGCAGTAGAGACCCAGTACTTC; CDR3aa: CAIRSGGGAVETQYF
v_gene: TRBV7-9; d_gene: TRBD2; j_gene: TRBJ2-7; len: 13; abundance: once; CDR3nt: TGTGCCAGCAGCTCGGGGGGGGCCTACGAGCAGTACTTC; CDR3aa: CASSSGGAYEQYF
v_gene: TRBV9; d_gene: NA; j_gene: TRBJ2-2; len: 13; abundance: once; CDR3nt: TGTGCCAGCAGCTCCCGACACACCGGGGAGCTGTTTTTT; CDR3aa: CASSSRHTGELFF
v_gene: TRBV9; d_gene: NA; j_gene: TRBJ2-2; len: 17; abundance: NA; CDR3nt: TGTGCCAGCAGCGGGAGTGAGCAGACAAGGAACACCGGGGAGCTGTTTTTT; CDR3aa: CASSGSEQTRNTGELFF
v_gene: TRBV12-3/TRBV12-4; d_gene: NA; j_gene: TRBJ1-1; len: 13; abundance: NA; CDR3nt: TGTGCCAGCAGGCCCCCAGGGAACACTGAAGCTTTCTTT; CDR3aa: CASRPPGNTEAFF
v_gene: TRBV3-1; d_gene: NA; j_gene: TRBJ2-5; len: 13; abundance: NA; CDR3nt: TGTGCCAGCAGCCATGTCACTGAAGAGACCCAGTACTTC; CDR3aa: CASSHVTEETQYF
v_gene: TRBV24-1; d_gene: TRBD1; j_gene: TRBJ2-7; len: 15; abundance: NA; CDR3nt: TGTGCCACCAGTGACCCGGGACAGGGGGCGTACGAGCAGTACTTC; CDR3aa: CATSDPGQGAYEQYF
v_gene: TRBV5-4; d_gene: NA; j_gene: TRBJ1-2; len: 14; abundance: NA; CDR3nt: TGTGCCAGCAGCTTGGCGGACGGAAGACTTGGCTACACCTTC; CDR3aa: CASSLADGRLGYTF
v_gene: TRBV6-5; d_gene: TRBD1; j_gene: TRBJ2-5; len: 12; abundance: NA; CDR3nt: TGTGCCAGCAGACAGGGGCTGGAGACCCAGTACTTC; CDR3aa: CASRQGLETQYF
v_gene: TRBV15; d_gene: NA; j_gene: TRBJ2-5; len: 12; abundance: NA; CDR3nt: TGTGCCGCCGGGGCAGGTGAAGGGGCCCAGTACTTC; CDR3aa: CAAGAGEGAQYF
v_gene: TRBV24-1; d_gene: TRBD2; j_gene: TRBJ2-1; len: 16; abundance: NA; CDR3nt: TGTGCCACCAGTGACCTCTCGGGCGGGGGGATGAATGAGCAGTTCTTC; CDR3aa: CATSDLSGGGMNEQFF
v_gene: TRBV4-1; d_gene: NA; j_gene: TRBJ2-7; len: 14; abundance: NA; CDR3nt: TGCGCCAGCAGCCAAGAGGATTCCTCCTACGAGCAGTACTTC; CDR3aa: CASSQEDSSYEQYF
v_gene: TRBV20-1; d_gene: NA; j_gene: TRBJ2-2; len: 13; abundance: once; CDR3nt: TGCAGTGCTAGAGATCTTTTCCTGGGAGAGCTGTTTTTT; CDR3aa: CSARDLFLGELFF
v_gene: TRBV27; d_gene: NA; j_gene: TRBJ1-2; len: 13; abundance: once; CDR3nt: TGTGCCAGCAGTTCGGAAGGGACAAGCGGCTACACCTTC; CDR3aa: CASSSEGTSGYTF
v_gene: TRBV18; d_gene: NA; j_gene: TRBJ1-1; len: 16; abundance: NA; CDR3nt: TGTGCCAGCTCACCTTTATCTCAGGGGCGGAACACTGAAGCTTTCTTT; CDR3aa: CASSPLSQGRNTEAFF
v_gene: TRBV6-5; d_gene: NA; j_gene: TRBJ1-1; len: 13; abundance: NA; CDR3nt: TGTGCCAGCAGTGCGGGGCCGAACACTGAAGCTTTCTTT; CDR3aa: CASSAGPNTEAFF
v_gene: TRBV7-8; d_gene: NA; j_gene: TRBJ1-5; len: 15; abundance: NA; CDR3nt: TGTGCCAGCAGCTTAGCTGTAGGCGGTTATCAGCCCCAGCATTTT; CDR3aa: CASSLAVGGYQPQHF
v_gene: TRBV29-1; d_gene: NA; j_gene: TRBJ2-5; len: 13; abundance: NA; CDR3nt: TGCAGCGTTGAAATAAGAGGGACGGAGACCCAGTACTTC; CDR3aa: CSVEIRGTETQYF
v_gene: TRBV29-1; d_gene: NA; j_gene: TRBJ2-7; len: 13; abundance: NA; CDR3nt: TGCAGCGTGAGGACAGCCAACTCCTACGAGCAGTACTTC; CDR3aa: CSVRTANSYEQYF
v_gene: TRBV6-5; d_gene: TRBD2; j_gene: TRBJ2-7; len: 16; abundance: NA; CDR3nt: TGTGCCAGCAGTTACTCCACTAGCGGGGGGGGGTACGAGCAGTACTTC; CDR3aa: CASSYSTSGGGYEQYF
v_gene: TRBV5-1; d_gene: TRBD1; j_gene: TRBJ2-7; len: 15; abundance: NA; CDR3nt: TGCGCCAGCAGCTTCGTCCCGACAGGGGGTTACGAGCAGTACTTC; CDR3aa: CASSFVPTGGYEQYF
v_gene: TRBV14; d_gene: TRBD1; j_gene: TRBJ2-1; len: 14; abundance: NA; CDR3nt: TGTGCCAGCAGCCGCAGGGGGCGATACAATGAGCAGTTCTTC; CDR3aa: CASSRRGRYNEQFF
v_gene: TRBV28; d_gene: NA; j_gene: TRBJ2-1; len: 15; abundance: NA; CDR3nt: TGTGCCAGCAGTCCCCTCGGGGGGCCAAAGGATGAGCAGTTCTTC; CDR3aa: CASSPLGGPKDEQFF
v_gene: TRBV29-1; d_gene: NA; j_gene: TRBJ2-1; len: 11; abundance: NA; CDR3nt: TGCAGCGTTTCTAAACTCCTCGAGCAGTTCTTC; CDR3aa: CSVSKLLEQFF
v_gene: TRBV6-5; d_gene: TRBD1; j_gene: TRBJ2-7; len: 15; abundance: NA; CDR3nt: TGTGCCAGCAGTATCACCGGGACAGGGGCCTACGAGCAGTACTTC; CDR3aa: CASSITGTGAYEQYF
v_gene: TRBV30; d_gene: TRBD1; j_gene: TRBJ2-7; len: 13; abundance: NA; CDR3nt: TGTGCCTGGAGTGAGGGGACAGGGGTCGAGCAGTACTTC; CDR3aa: CAWSEGTGVEQYF
v_gene: TRBV5-1; d_gene: NA; j_gene: TRBJ1-4; len: 14; abundance: NA; CDR3nt: TGCGCCAGCAGCTTGCAACAGCCTAATGAAAAACTGTTTTTT; CDR3aa: CASSLQQPNEKLFF
v_gene: TRBV27; d_gene: NA; j_gene: TRBJ2-7; len: 11; abundance: NA; CDR3nt: TGTGCCAGCAGCGGCGGGAACGAGCAGTACTTC; CDR3aa: CASSGGNEQYF
v_gene: TRBV7-8; d_gene: TRBD2; j_gene: TRBJ2-5; len: 14; abundance: NA; CDR3nt: TGTGCCAGCAGCAAGAGCGGGGGCGGGGAGACCCAGTACTTC; CDR3aa: CASSKSGGGETQYF
v_gene: TRBV7-2; d_gene: NA; j_gene: TRBJ2-5; len: 15; abundance: NA; CDR3nt: TGTGCCAGCAGCTTATCGCCCAGGGAACAAGAGACCCAGTACTTC; CDR3aa: CASSLSPREQETQYF
v_gene: TRBV10-3; d_gene: TRBD1; j_gene: TRBJ2-3; len: 16; abundance: NA; CDR3nt: TGTGCCATCAGAGGAACAGGACAGGTGTGGACAGATACGCAGTATTTT; CDR3aa: CAIRGTGQVWTDTQYF
v_gene: TRBV4-1; d_gene: TRBD1; j_gene: TRBJ2-7; len: 14; abundance: NA; CDR3nt: TGCGCCAGCACCTGGGACAGAGCCTCCTACGAGCAGTACTTC; CDR3aa: CASTWDRASYEQYF
v_gene: TRBV2; d_gene: TRBD1; j_gene: TRBJ1-2; len: 14; abundance: NA; CDR3nt: TGTGCCAGCAGCGGGAGAGGGGGCAGTTATGGCTACACCTTC; CDR3aa: CASSGRGGSYGYTF